This T cell receptor beta chain was sequenced in a study of cytomegalovirus exposure and HLA in healthy donors. Germline V CDR1 and CDR2: KGHSH, LQKENI. Between the trimmed V and J ends, which lost 3 bases and 3 bases, there was a span of 8 bases. The CDR3 covers 13 residues. TCRdb keeps only in-frame clones here, not all; method: immunoSEQ multiplex PCR. In the table there are tens of thousands of clones, over 90% of which are singletons. Sequencing input: PBMCs. This receptor was obtained from a woman aged 18-29 years in good health and CMV-seropositive. The rearrangement joins TRBV18 to TRBJ1-1, with D possibly TRBD1 on 5 matching bases. The CDR3 sequence is CASSPTGYTEAFF. The CDR3 DNA reads TGTGCCAGCTCACCCACAGGTTACACTGAAGCTTTCTTT. The full variable domain, its missing parts supplied by reference TRBV18 and TRBJ1-1, is NAGVMQNPRHLVRRRGQEARLRCSPMKGHSHVYWYRQLPEEGLKFMVYLQKENIIDESGMPKERFSAEFPKEGPSILRIQQVVRGDSAAYFCASSPTGYTEAFFGQGTRLTVV.